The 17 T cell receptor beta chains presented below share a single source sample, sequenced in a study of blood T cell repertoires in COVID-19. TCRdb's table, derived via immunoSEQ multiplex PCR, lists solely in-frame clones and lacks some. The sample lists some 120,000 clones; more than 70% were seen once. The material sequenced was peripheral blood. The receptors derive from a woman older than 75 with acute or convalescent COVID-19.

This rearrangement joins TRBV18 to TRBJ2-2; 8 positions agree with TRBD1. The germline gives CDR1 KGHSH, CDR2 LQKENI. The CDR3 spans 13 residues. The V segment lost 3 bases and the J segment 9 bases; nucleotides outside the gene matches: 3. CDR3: CASSPDRARELFF. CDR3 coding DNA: TGTGCCAGCTCACCGGACAGGGCCAGGGAGCTGTTTTTT.

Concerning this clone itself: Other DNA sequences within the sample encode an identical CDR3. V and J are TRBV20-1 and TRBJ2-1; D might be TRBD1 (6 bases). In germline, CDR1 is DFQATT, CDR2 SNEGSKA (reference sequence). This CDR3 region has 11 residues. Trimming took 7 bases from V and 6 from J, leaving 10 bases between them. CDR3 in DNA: TGCAGTGAGCAACAGGGCAATGAGCAGTTCTTC. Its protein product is CSEQQGNEQFF.

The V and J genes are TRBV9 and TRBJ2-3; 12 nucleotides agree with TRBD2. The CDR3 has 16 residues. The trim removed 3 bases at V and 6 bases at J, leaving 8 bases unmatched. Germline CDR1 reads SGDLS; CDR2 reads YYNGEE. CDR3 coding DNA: TGTGCCAGCAGCGCCGGACTAGCGGGGCTCTATGATACGCAGTATTTT. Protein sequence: CASSAGLAGLYDTQYF.

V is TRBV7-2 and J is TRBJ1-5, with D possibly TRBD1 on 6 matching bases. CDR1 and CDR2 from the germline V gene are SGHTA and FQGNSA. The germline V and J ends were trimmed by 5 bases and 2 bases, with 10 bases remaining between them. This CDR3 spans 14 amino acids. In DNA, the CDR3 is TGTGCCAGCAGCGCACAGGGTGGCAATCAGCCCCAGCATTTT. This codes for CASSAQGGNQPQHF.

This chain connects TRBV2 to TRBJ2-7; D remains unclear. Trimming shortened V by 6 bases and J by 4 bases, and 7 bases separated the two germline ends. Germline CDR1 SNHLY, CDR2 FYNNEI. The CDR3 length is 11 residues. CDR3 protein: CASRLLYEQYF. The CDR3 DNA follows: TGTGCCAGCAGACTGCTTTACGAGCAGTACTTC.

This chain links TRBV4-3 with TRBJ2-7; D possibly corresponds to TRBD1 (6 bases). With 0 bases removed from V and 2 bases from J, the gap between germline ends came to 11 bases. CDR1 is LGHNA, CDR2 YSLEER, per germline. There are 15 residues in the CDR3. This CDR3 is CASSQEFPGAYEQYF. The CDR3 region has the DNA TGCGCCAGCAGCCAAGAGTTCCCAGGGGCCTACGAGCAGTACTTC.

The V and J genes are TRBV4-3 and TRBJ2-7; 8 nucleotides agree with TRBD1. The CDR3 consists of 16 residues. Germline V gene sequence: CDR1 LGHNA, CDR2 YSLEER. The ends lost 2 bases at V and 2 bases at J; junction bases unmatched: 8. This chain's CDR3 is CASSQSFTGQAYEQYF. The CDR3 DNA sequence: TGCGCCAGCAGCCAATCTTTTACGGGACAGGCCTACGAGCAGTACTTC.

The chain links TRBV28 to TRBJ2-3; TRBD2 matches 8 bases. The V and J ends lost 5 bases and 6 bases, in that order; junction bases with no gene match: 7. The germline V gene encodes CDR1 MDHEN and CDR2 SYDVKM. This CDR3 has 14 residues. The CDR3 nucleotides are TGTGCCAGCAGTCCGGAAGCGGGAGTTGATACGCAGTATTTT. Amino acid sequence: CASSPEAGVDTQYF.

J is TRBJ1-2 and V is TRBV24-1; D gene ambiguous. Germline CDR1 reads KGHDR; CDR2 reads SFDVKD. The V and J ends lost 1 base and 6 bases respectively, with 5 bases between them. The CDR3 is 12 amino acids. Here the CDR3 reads CATSDFIDGYTF. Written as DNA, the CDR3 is TGTGCCACCAGTGATTTTATAGATGGCTACACCTTC.

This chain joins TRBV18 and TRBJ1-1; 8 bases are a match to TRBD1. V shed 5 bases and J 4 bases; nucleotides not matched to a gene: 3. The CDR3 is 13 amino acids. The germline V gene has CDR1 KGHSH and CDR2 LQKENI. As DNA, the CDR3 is TGTGCCAGCTCAGACAGGGGTATCACTGAAGCTTTCTTT. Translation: CASSDRGITEAFF.

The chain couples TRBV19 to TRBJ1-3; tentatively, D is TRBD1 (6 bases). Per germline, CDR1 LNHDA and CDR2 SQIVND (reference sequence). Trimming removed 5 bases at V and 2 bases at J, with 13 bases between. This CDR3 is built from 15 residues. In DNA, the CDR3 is TGTGCCAGTAGTCTGACAGGTTCCACTGGAAACACCATATATTTT. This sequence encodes CASSLTGSTGNTIYF.

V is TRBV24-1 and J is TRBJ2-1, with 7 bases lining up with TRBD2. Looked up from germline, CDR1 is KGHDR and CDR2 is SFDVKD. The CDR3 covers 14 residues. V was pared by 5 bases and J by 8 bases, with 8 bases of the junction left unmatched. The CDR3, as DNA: TGTGCCACCAGTGGGAGGGAGGGTCTCGATGAGCAGTTCTTC. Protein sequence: CATSGREGLDEQFF.

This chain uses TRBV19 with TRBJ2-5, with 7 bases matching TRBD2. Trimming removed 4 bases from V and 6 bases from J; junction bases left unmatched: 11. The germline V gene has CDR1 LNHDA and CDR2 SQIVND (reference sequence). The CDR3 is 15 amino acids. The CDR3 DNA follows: TGTGCCAGTAGTAGTGGGACTACCGGCTTGAAGACCCAGTACTTC. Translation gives CASSSGTTGLKTQYF. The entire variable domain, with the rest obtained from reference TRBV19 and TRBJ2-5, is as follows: DGGITQSPKYLFRKEGQNVTLSCEQNLNHDAMYWYRQDPGQGLRLIYYSQIVNDFQKGDIAEGYSVSREKKESFPLTVTSAQKNPTAFYLCASSSGTTGLKTQYFGPGTRLLVL.

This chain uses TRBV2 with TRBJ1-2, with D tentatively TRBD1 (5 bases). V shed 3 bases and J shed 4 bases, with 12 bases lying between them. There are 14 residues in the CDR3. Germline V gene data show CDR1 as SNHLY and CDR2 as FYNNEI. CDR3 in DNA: TGTGCCAGCAGTGAGGGGGGGACTTCCTATGGCTACACCTTC. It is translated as CASSEGGTSYGYTF.

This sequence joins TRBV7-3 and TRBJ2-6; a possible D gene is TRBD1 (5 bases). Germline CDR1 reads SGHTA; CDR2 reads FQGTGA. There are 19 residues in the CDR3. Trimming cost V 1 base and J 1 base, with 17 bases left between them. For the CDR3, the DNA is TGTGCCAGCAGCTTAAGGGGCCGGACACTTCTGTCTGGGGCCAACGTCCTGACTTTC. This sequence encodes CASSLRGRTLLSGANVLTF.

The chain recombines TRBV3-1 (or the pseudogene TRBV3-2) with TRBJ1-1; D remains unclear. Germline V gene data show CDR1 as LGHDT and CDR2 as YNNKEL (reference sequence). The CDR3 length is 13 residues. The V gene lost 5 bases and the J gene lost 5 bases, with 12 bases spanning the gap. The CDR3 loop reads CASSAGYRTEAFF. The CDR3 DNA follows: TGTGCCAGCAGCGCGGGTTATCGGACTGAAGCTTTCTTT.

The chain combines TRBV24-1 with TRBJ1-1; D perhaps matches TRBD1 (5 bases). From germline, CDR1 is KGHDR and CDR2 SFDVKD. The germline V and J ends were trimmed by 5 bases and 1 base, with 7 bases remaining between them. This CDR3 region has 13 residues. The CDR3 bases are TGTGCCACCAGTGGGCAGGGGAACACTGAAGCTTTCTTT. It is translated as CATSGQGNTEAFF.